The 20 T cell receptor beta chains given below trace back to one sample, sequenced in a study of T cell responses to AZD1222 COVID-19 vaccine. Data came from immunoSEQ multiplex PCR; TCRdb stores just in-frame clones and leaves some out. Counted here are 90,000 to 95,000 clones, 65% to 90% occurring once; the ten biggest clones make up roughly 10%. The sequences come from peripheral blood, collected on day 0 of AZD1222 vaccination. These receptors all stem from an adult in good health.

V gene TRBV2 combines with J gene TRBJ1-6; the D is unclear. The germline CDR1 and CDR2 sequences are SNHLY and FYNNEI. The CDR3 covers 13 residues. V dropped 8 bases and J dropped 7 bases, with 12 bases sitting between them. CDR3 sequence: CASLGPRNSPLHF. The CDR3 DNA reads TGTGCCAGCCTCGGACCGAGAAATTCACCCCTCCACTTT.

J is TRBJ1-3 and V is TRBV21-1. TRBV21-1 is given as a pseudogene. CDR3 length equals 17 residues. CDR3 DNA sequence: TGTGCCAGCAACTCTAACCGGGGGAGGGTCTCTGGAAACACCATATATTTT. Encoded protein: CASNSNRGRVSGNTIYF.

The chain employs TRBV19 and TRBJ1-2, with D unclear. V lost 0 bases, J lost 4 bases, and 9 bases lay in between. There are 14 residues in the CDR3. Germline V gives CDR1 LNHDA, CDR2 SQIVND (reference sequence). The DNA of the CDR3 is TGTGCCAGTAGTATAGACAAGGAGTCCTATGGCTACACCTTC. Its translation: CASSIDKESYGYTF. The full variable domain, in which reference TRBV19 and TRBJ1-2 provide the parts outside the CDR3, is DGGITQSPKYLFRKEGQNVTLSCEQNLNHDAMYWYRQDPGQGLRLIYYSQIVNDFQKGDIAEGYSVSREKKESFPLTVTSAQKNPTAFYLCASSIDKESYGYTFGSGTRLTVV.

The V call is TRBV27, the J call TRBJ2-7; D tentatively fits TRBD1 or TRBD2 (5 bases each). The CDR3 has 14 amino acids. Deletions cut 6 bases from V and 4 bases from J, with 16 bases between. Germline V CDR1 and CDR2: MNHEY, SMNVEV (reference sequence). The CDR3 here is CASSYYRDAYEQYF. Here the CDR3 DNA reads TGTGCCAGCAGCTATTACCGGGACGCGTACGAGCAGTACTTC.

The table lists this clone with a few counts. Written as DNA, the CDR3 is TGTGCCAGCTCACTTCAGGGTGGGGATCAGCCCCAGCATTTT. Amino acid sequence: CASSLQGGDQPQHF. The gene calls are TRBV18 and TRBJ1-5; TRBD1 might be the D (5 bases). The CDR3 totals 14 residues. The germline CDR1 and CDR2 sequences are KGHSH and LQKENI. The V gene lost 4 bases and the J gene lost 5 bases, with 12 bases spanning the gap.

The genes are TRBV7-8 and TRBJ1-5, with D uncertain. From germline, CDR1 is SGHVS and CDR2 FQNEAQ. Between the trimmed V and J ends, which lost 0 bases and 6 bases, there was a span of 6 bases. CDR3 length equals 13 residues. In DNA, the CDR3 is TGTGCCAGCAGCTTAGCTGTGTTTCAGCCCCAGCATTTT. Amino acids: CASSLAVFQPQHF.

The chain carries TRBV19 and TRBJ2-2, with TRBD1 identical over 10 bases. Germline CDR1 is LNHDA and CDR2 is SQIVND (reference sequence). Trimming removed 3 bases from V and 5 bases from J; junction bases left unmatched: 0. This CDR3 contains 14 residues. The CDR3, as DNA: TGTGCCAGTAGTATGGGACAGGGGACCGGGGAGCTGTTTTTT. Its translation is CASSMGQGTGELFF.

This clone was observed a few times. V is TRBV5-1 and J is TRBJ2-2; 8 bases are a match to TRBD1. V shed 4 bases, J shed 7 bases, and the junction held 9 bases outside the gene matches. Germline V gene sequence: CDR1 SGHRS, CDR2 YFSETQ. CDR3 size: 15 residues. This chain's CDR3 is CASSRRQGKDGELFF. CDR3 coding DNA: TGCGCCAGCAGCCGAAGACAGGGGAAGGACGGGGAGCTGTTTTTT.

The CDR3 DNA sequence: TGTGCCAGCAGAGACGGAAGGCTCTACTATGGCTACACCTTC. Translation gives CASRDGRLYYGYTF. V usage is TRBV2 and J usage is TRBJ1-2; no clear D gene. The CDR3 loop spans 14 amino acids. Trimming took off 6 bases at V and 3 bases at J, with 14 bases between the two ends. Germline CDR1 reads SNHLY; CDR2 reads FYNNEI.

This chain links TRBV11-2 with TRBJ1-1; D is perhaps TRBD1 (6 bases). The CDR3 consists of 13 residues. Trimming cost V 2 bases and J 10 bases, with 14 bases left between them. The germline V gene has CDR1 SGHAT and CDR2 FQNNGV. CDR3 region: CASSLNRGVRAFF. The CDR3 DNA sequence: TGTGCCAGCAGCTTAAATAGGGGGGTGAGAGCTTTCTTT.

The chain couples TRBV5-8 to TRBJ1-4; TRBD1 is a possible D gene (5 bases). V was clipped by 5 bases and J by 0 bases, with 14 bases between them. The CDR3 has 16 residues. Germline CDR1 reads SGHTS; CDR2 reads YDEGEE. The CDR3 nucleotides are TGTGCCAGCAGGCCCATAGCGGGGGCAACTAATGAAAAACTGTTTTTT. It translates to CASRPIAGATNEKLFF.

In this sample, this clone turned up a few times. The junction differs from germline at one of its ends, possibly a read error. The rearrangement links TRBV15 to TRBJ1-2; D unclear. This CDR3 contains 11 residues. CDR1 is LNHNV and CDR2 is YYDKDF in the germline V gene (reference sequence). For the CDR3, the DNA is TGTGCCACCAGCAGAGGCCCGGATACCGCCTTC. Residues: CATSRGPDTAF.

The J gene is TRBJ2-1, the V gene TRBV7-2; TRBD2 matches at 9 bases. The CDR3 extends over 16 amino acids. Germline CDR1 and CDR2: SGHTA and FQGNSA. Trimming cost V 3 bases and J 8 bases; bases outside gene matches: 11. This CDR3 reads CASSFTLGGGAHEQFF. The CDR3 DNA sequence: TGTGCCAGCAGCTTTACCCTCGGCGGGGGGGCCCATGAGCAGTTCTTC. The complete variable domain, with remaining parts taken from reference TRBV7-2 and TRBJ2-1, reads GAGVSQSPSNKVTEKGKDVELRCDPISGHTALYWYRQSLGQGLEFLIYFQGNSAPDKSGLPSDRFSAERTGGSVSTLTIQRTQQEDSAVYLCASSFTLGGGAHEQFFGPGTRLTVL.

The chain employs TRBV6-5 and TRBJ1-1; D perhaps matches TRBD1 (6 bases). This CDR3 contains 14 residues. Trimming shortened V by 6 bases and J by 4 bases, and 15 bases separated the two germline ends. Germline V CDR1 and CDR2: MNHEY, SVGAGI. The DNA for the CDR3 is TGTGCCAGCAGCGCCACGGGGGGCAGCACTGAAGCTTTCTTT. This translates into CASSATGGSTEAFF.

The J gene is TRBJ2-5, the V gene TRBV2, with D uncertain. CDR1 and CDR2 from the germline V gene are SNHLY and FYNNEI. V lost 4 bases, J lost 8 bases, and 14 bases lay in between. The CDR3 totals 13 residues. The CDR3 protein is CASSGSYQRTQYF. The CDR3 coding sequence is TGTGCCAGCAGTGGCAGCTATCAGAGAACCCAGTACTTC.

This chain joins TRBV7-2 and TRBJ1-1; D is unresolved. CDR3 length equals 13 residues. Germline CDR1 and CDR2: SGHTA and FQGNSA. V lost 0 bases and J 11 bases, leaving 13 bases between the germline ends. This chain's CDR3 is CASSLAVGQWAFF. The CDR3 bases are TGTGCCAGCAGCTTAGCTGTCGGGCAGTGGGCTTTCTTT.

The chain is built from TRBV7-9 and TRBJ1-2, with 7 bases identical to TRBD1. This CDR3 region has 13 residues. Germline trimming cut 5 bases from V and 7 bases from J; bases unmatched to any gene: 7. Germline values: CDR1 SEHNR, CDR2 FQNEAQ (reference sequence). The CDR3 nucleotides read TGTGCCAGCAGCCCTCAGGGACAGCTTGGCTACACCTTC. It is translated as CASSPQGQLGYTF.

The rearrangement joins TRBV28 to TRBJ1-4, with D uncertain. The CDR3 is 17 amino acids. V was shortened by 1 base and J by 0 bases, with 12 bases between the two germline ends. Germline CDR1 reads MDHEN; CDR2 reads SYDVKM. CDR3 loop: CASSLFWSAPTNEKLFF. The CDR3 nucleotides are TGTGCCAGCAGTTTATTTTGGTCGGCGCCAACTAATGAAAAACTGTTTTTT.

The genes are TRBV11-2 and TRBJ2-5; perhaps TRBD1 as D (6 bases). CDR3 size: 16 residues. Deletions cut 3 bases from V and 5 bases from J, with 19 bases between. Germline loops: CDR1 SGHAT, CDR2 FQNNGV. CDR3 region: CASSFRSGQGGETQYF. CDR3 bases: TGTGCCAGCAGCTTCCGATCGGGACAAGGAGGCGAGACCCAGTACTTC. The full variable domain, rest sourced from reference TRBV11-2 and TRBJ2-5, is EAGVAQSPRYKIIEKRQSVAFWCNPISGHATLYWYQQILGQGPKLLIQFQNNGVVDDSQLPKDRFSAERLKGVDSTLKIQPAKLEDSAVYLCASSFRSGQGGETQYFGPGTRLLVL.

The chain has TRBV28 and TRBJ2-7, with 10 nucleotides matching TRBD2. Losses at the gene ends were 4 bases for V and 0 bases for J; bases not matched to a gene: 9. Germline CDR1 is MDHEN and CDR2 is SYDVKM. The CDR3 length is 17 residues. The CDR3 spells CASSSPGLATSSYEQYF. The CDR3 DNA reads TGTGCCAGCAGTTCCCCGGGACTAGCGACGAGCTCCTACGAGCAGTACTTC.